One sample yielded the 23 T cell receptor beta chains listed below, sequenced in a study of molecular identifiers for immune sequencing clone quantification listed by TCRdb under 2018. The library was prepared using PCR. Sequencing relied on an Illumina HiSeq 4000. The public reads were run again by TCRdb, first through fastp at Q25 and then through MiXCR, and only productive beta chains were kept. Here each entry gathers all rows of one CDR3 protein and keeps the most common genes and DNA. Here the sample has around 470,000 distinct CDR3 sequences; 20% to 25% occur a single time. Clones ranked in the top ten supply about 0.8% of the sample. Material for sequencing was naive CD8+ T cells from blood, with Jurkat cell RNA spiked in. In light of the paper, this sample's cell subset or site label describes: FACS-sorted CD8+CD4-CCR7+CD45RA+ naive T cells. These receptors were collected from a human donor in good health. Some libraries in this study had Jurkat cell RNA spiked in.

Only a few counts were recorded for this clonotype. The V call is TRBV30, the J call TRBJ2-1; D remains ambiguous. The CDR3 length is 13 residues. V lost 2 bases, J lost 2 bases, and 7 bases lay in between. The germline gives CDR1 GTSNPN, CDR2 SVGIG (reference sequence). The CDR3 sequence is CAWSRATYNEQFF. The CDR3 region has the DNA TGTGCCTGGAGTCGGGCTACCTACAATGAGCAGTTCTTC.

This clonotype has ten or more counts. The J gene is TRBJ1-1, the V gene TRBV7-8; D is ambiguous. V lost 9 bases, J lost 3 bases, and 11 bases lay in between. Looked up from germline, CDR1 is SGHVS and CDR2 is FQNEAQ. This CDR3 region has 12 residues. CDR3 sequence (DNA): TGTGCCAGTAGTATCGGGGACACTGAAGCTTTCTTT. Protein sequence: CASSIGDTEAFF.

With respect to this clonotype: The CDR3 ends on some other residue instead of the conserved phenylalanine or tryptophan, so this is likely a read error. V is TRBV11-3 and J is TRBJ2-1, with D possibly TRBD2 on 6 matching bases. The V end was cut by 2 bases, the J end by 3 bases, with 14 bases between. Germline CDR1 reads SGHNT; CDR2 reads YENEEA. The CDR3 totals 16 residues. CDR3 sequence: CASSLTRDNYYNEQFL. The CDR3 DNA reads as TGTGCCAGCAGCTTAACGCGGGATAATTACTACAATGAGCAGTTCCTC.

This clonotype was recorded a few times. This chain links TRBV6-5 with TRBJ1-3, with D perhaps TRBD1 (5 bases). With 5 bases removed from V and 1 base from J, the gap between germline ends came to 12 bases. From germline, CDR1 is MNHEY and CDR2 SVGAGI. This CDR3 region has 15 residues. For the CDR3, the DNA is TGTGCCAGCAGTGCTGGACGGACATCTGGAAACACCATATATTTT. It translates to CASSAGRTSGNTIYF.

This clonotype was seen a few times. The CDR3 DNA reads as TGCAGCGTTTTGCGGTCCGGTACCTACAATGAGCAGTTCTTC. This translates into CSVLRSGTYNEQFF. This chain connects TRBV29-1 to TRBJ2-1; D ambiguous. V gave up 5 bases and J gave up 2 bases, with 13 bases separating them. Germline lookup yields CDR1 SQVTM and CDR2 ANQGSEA. The CDR3 consists of 14 residues.

This clonotype was detected only once. Since a much larger clone is just one base distant, this may be a read error. The CDR3 spells CASGLAGEVTQYF. CDR3 sequence (DNA): TGTGCCAGCGGTTTAGCGGGGGAAGTCACGCAGTATTTT. The J gene is TRBJ2-3, the V gene TRBV6-2 or TRBV6-3, with 9 bases that match TRBD2. Per germline, CDR1 MNHEY and CDR2 SVGEGT. J lost 9 bases, V lost 8 bases, and 9 bases had no gene match. The CDR3 contains 13 residues.

The rearrangement links TRBV20-1 to TRBJ2-3; the match to TRBD2 covers 9 bases. The germline gives CDR1 DFQATT, CDR2 SNEGSKA (reference sequence). The V segment lost 6 bases and the J segment 2 bases; nucleotides outside the gene matches: 12. This CDR3 region has 16 residues. CDR3 protein: CSATPGTSLATDTQYF. The CDR3 DNA reads as TGCAGTGCCACACCCGGGACTAGCTTGGCCACAGATACGCAGTATTTT.

This clonotype was seen at least ten times. This rearrangement joins TRBV6-2 or TRBV6-3 to TRBJ2-7; TRBD2 is a possible D gene (5 bases). CDR3 length: 13 amino acids. CDR1 and CDR2 from the germline V gene are MNHEY and SVGEGT. V gave up 6 bases and J gave up 2 bases, with 11 bases separating them. CDR3 sequence (DNA): TGTGCCAGCAGCCACGGAGGTCCCTACGAGCAGTACTTC. Translated, it gives CASSHGGPYEQYF.

This rearrangement joins TRBV7-9 to TRBJ2-7; 11 nucleotides align to TRBD2. V gave up 4 bases and J gave up 5 bases; unmatched junction bases: 7. Germline CDR1 reads SEHNR; CDR2 reads FQNEAQ (reference sequence). This CDR3 comprises 15 residues. CDR3 in amino acids: CASSSISGRANEQYF. For the CDR3, the DNA is TGTGCCAGCAGCTCAATTAGCGGGAGGGCCAACGAGCAGTACTTC.

The chain links TRBV10-3 to TRBJ2-7; D is undetermined. Trimming took off 0 bases at V and 7 bases at J, with 10 bases between the two ends. Germline V CDR1 and CDR2: ENHRY, SYGVKD. The CDR3 consists of 13 residues. The CDR3 DNA sequence: TGTGCCATCAGTGAGTCGACCTACGAAGAGCAGTACTTC. It yields the protein CAISESTYEEQYF.

Concerning this clonotype: A much bigger clone sits one base away, suggesting this may be a read error. The chain couples TRBV29-1 to TRBJ2-7; D may match TRBD1 or TRBD2 (5 bases each). The CDR3 is made up of 13 amino acids. Germline V lookup: CDR1 SQVTM, CDR2 ANQGSEA. This CDR3 is CSVAGPVSYGQYF. The CDR3, as DNA: TGCAGCGTTGCGGGACCCGTCTCCTACGGGCAGTACTTC.

The rearrangement uses TRBV20-1 and TRBJ2-2; 10 bases match TRBD2. The CDR3 is made up of 15 amino acids. V dropped 2 bases and J dropped 5; count of bases not matched to a gene: 5. Germline V CDR1 and CDR2: DFQATT, SNEGSKA (reference sequence). The CDR3 region has the DNA TGCAGTGCTAGACTTCTAGCGGGAGTTACCGGGGAGCTGTTTTTT. Amino acids: CSARLLAGVTGELFF.

Many counts were recorded for this clonotype. The V and J genes are TRBV27 and TRBJ2-3; the D gene is possibly TRBD2 (6 bases). The CDR3 contains 15 residues. CDR1 MNHEY and CDR2 SMNVEV come from the germline V gene (reference sequence). Deletions cut 3 bases from V and 1 base from J, with 11 bases between. The CDR3 DNA follows: TGTGCCAGCAGTTTTTGGCCTAGCGGCACAGATACGCAGTATTTT. Protein: CASSFWPSGTDTQYF.

This clonotype was seen ten or more times. In DNA form, the CDR3 reads TGCAGTGCTAGAGACGGCAGGGCCACGGGTAATGAAAAACTGTTTTTT. Its protein is CSARDGRATGNEKLFF. The genes are TRBV20-1 and TRBJ1-4, with D possibly matching TRBD1 (5 bases). The CDR3 is made up of 16 amino acids. Germline lookup yields CDR1 DFQATT and CDR2 SNEGSKA (reference sequence). V lost 0 bases, J lost 4 bases, and 15 bases lay in between.

This clonotype was recorded at least ten times. The chain has TRBV6-2 or TRBV6-3 and TRBJ1-1; no clear D gene. The germline V gene encodes CDR1 MNHEY and CDR2 SVGEGT. The CDR3 totals 13 residues. V lost 5 bases and J lost 0, with 7 bases in between. The CDR3, as DNA: TGTGCCAGCAGTACAGAGATGAACACTGAAGCTTTCTTT. Translation gives CASSTEMNTEAFF.

This clonotype was seen ten or more times. This rearrangement joins TRBV7-9 to TRBJ2-7; the D gene could be TRBD1 or TRBD2 (5 bases each). The V end was cut by 5 bases, the J end by 7 bases, with 9 bases between. The CDR3 is made up of 11 amino acids. Germline CDR1 and CDR2: SEHNR and FQNEAQ (reference sequence). The CDR3 region is CASSTWGEQYF. As DNA, the CDR3 is TGTGCCAGCAGCACGTGGGGGGAGCAGTACTTC. The whole variable domain, filled in from reference TRBV7-9 and TRBJ2-7, reads DTGVSQNPRHKITKRGQNVTFRCDPISEHNRLYWYRQTLGQGPEFLTYFQNEAQLEKSRLLSDRFSAERPKGSFSTLEIQRTEQGDSAMYLCASSTWGEQYFGPGTRLTVT.

This clonotype was detected only a few times. The chain combines TRBV7-9 with TRBJ2-3; D is perhaps TRBD1 (7 bases). Germline CDR1 reads SEHNR; CDR2 reads FQNEAQ (reference sequence). This CDR3 spans 15 amino acids. V was pared by 3 bases and J by 6 bases, with 16 bases between. CDR3 bases: TGTGCCAGCAGCTTGGGACAGTCGGGGGACGATACGCAGTATTTT. Translating it yields CASSLGQSGDDTQYF.

The table lists this clonotype with a few counts. The chain has TRBV13 and TRBJ2-1; TRBD1 aligns across 8 bases. The CDR3 is made up of 16 amino acids. Germline V CDR1 and CDR2: PRHDT, FYEKMQ (reference sequence). The V segment lost 5 bases and the J segment 1 base; nucleotides outside the gene matches: 7. The CDR3: CASSPAGGSSYNEQFF. The CDR3 DNA follows: TGTGCCAGCAGCCCCGCAGGGGGCTCTTCCTACAATGAGCAGTTCTTC.

A note on this clonotype: A read error may produce the germline difference seen at one junction end. The chain employs TRBV5-8 and TRBJ1-1; D ambiguous. This CDR3 comprises 13 residues. CDR1 and CDR2 (germline): SGHTS, YDEGEE. Here the CDR3 reads CASSLGPNTEALF. The CDR3 DNA reads as TGTGCCAGCAGCTTGGGACCGAACACTGAAGCTCTCTTT.

This clonotype was detected only once. Being one base from a much bigger clone, this may be a read error. The chain is built from TRBV7-9 and TRBJ1-3, with D tentatively TRBD1 (6 bases). The CDR3 contains 15 residues. Looked up from germline, CDR1 is SEHNR and CDR2 is FQNEAQ (reference sequence). Trimming shortened V by 5 bases and J by 2 bases, and 13 bases separated the two germline ends. CDR3 residues: CASSGGTSPGNTIYF. The CDR3 DNA reads as TGTGCCAGCAGCGGAGGGACAAGCCCTGGAAACACCATATATTTT.

The table lists this clonotype with many counts. The gene calls are TRBV29-1 and TRBJ2-7; the match to TRBD1 covers 8 bases. The CDR3 spans 12 residues. The V gene end was trimmed by 6 bases and the J gene end by 4 bases; junction bases not matched to a gene: 5. CDR1 and CDR2 from the germline V gene are SQVTM and ANQGSEA. CDR3 sequence reads: CSVPGGEYEQYF. CDR3 bases: TGCAGCGTGCCAGGGGGCGAATACGAGCAGTACTTC.

This clonotype was observed many times. The chain carries TRBV12-3 or TRBV12-4 and TRBJ2-3, with a tentative D call TRBD2 (5 bases). CDR3 length equals 15 residues. Trimming removed 8 bases from V and 1 base from J, with 16 bases in between. In nucleotides, the CDR3 is TGTGCCAGCCGCAATCTGCCCGGGGGCACAGATACGCAGTATTTT. The encoded protein is CASRNLPGGTDTQYF.

This clonotype was seen a handful of times. CDR3 region: CASSDAGVTGELFF. In DNA form, the CDR3 reads TGTGCCAGCAGTGACGCAGGGGTGACCGGGGAGCTGTTTTTT. The chain is built from TRBV2 and TRBJ2-2; D is possibly TRBD1 (6 bases). V was shortened by 3 bases and J by 5 bases, with 10 bases between the two germline ends. The CDR3 runs 14 residues. Germline loops: CDR1 SNHLY, CDR2 FYNNEI.